The T cell receptor beta chain under discussion was sequenced for a study of T cell responses to AZD1222 COVID-19 vaccine. Sequencing used immunoSEQ multiplex PCR; TCRdb keeps in-frame clones, though not all of them. The data hold over 120,000 clones, with approximately 92% observed a single time. Notes on this clone: Antigen: not known.

Whole-study findings and limits: In all cases, repertoires were sampled only after the peak T cell response. The study found vaccine-associated CD4 TCRs spanning spike, dominant at 160-218 and 743-854. The study identified only five to seven AZD1222 recipients as seropositive at baseline. Donors were chiefly white British, with a greater number of females, and clonal diversity was perhaps underestimated.

The origin of this receptor is an adult in good health. Here the sequenced sample was peripheral blood, taken on day 0 of AZD1222 vaccination.

CDR3 protein: CASSLEGSSPLHF. In nucleotides, the CDR3 is TGTGCCAGCAGCTTAGAAGGGTCTTCACCCCTCCACTTT. The V gene is TRBV7-9, the J gene TRBJ1-6; D gene unclear. Germline CDR1 is SEHNR and CDR2 is FQNEAQ (reference sequence). The ends were cut back, 1 base at V and 9 bases at J, with 7 bases in the middle. The CDR3 totals 13 residues.